The 20 T cell receptor beta chains below all came from one sample that was sequenced in a study of identical twins. TCRdb redid the calling of the 5' RACE reads with MiXCR, one entry per CDR3 protein. The table has 450,000 to 600,000 distinct CDR3 sequences, 20% to 25% seen once; the top ten hold 0.45% to 0.5%. The same sample was also used in a study of yellow fever vaccine responses in identical twins.

Sequenced input: CD4+ T cells sorted from blood. The receptors come from a young woman in good health.

This clonotype was found a few times. This chain uses TRBV12-3 or TRBV12-4 with TRBJ2-5, with unresolved D. V lost 5 bases and J lost 7, with 20 bases in between. The CDR3 extends over 15 amino acids. In nucleotides, the CDR3 is TGTGCCAGCAGTCTCCGGACCCACCCGTCAGGGACCCAGTACTTC. Its protein product is CASSLRTHPSGTQYF.

The V gene is TRBV12-3 or TRBV12-4, the J gene TRBJ1-2; maybe TRBD1 (5 bases). The CDR3 extends over 14 amino acids. V was clipped by 5 bases and J by 6 bases, with 16 bases between them. Written as DNA, the CDR3 is TGTGCCAGCAGTGGAGGGACTTTGAGTGATGGCTACACCTTC. Encoded protein: CASSGGTLSDGYTF.

This clonotype was seen only a few times. The J gene is TRBJ2-1, the V gene TRBV20-1; 11 bases agree with TRBD2. The CDR3 has 14 amino acids. Unmatched junction bases numbered 3, after V lost 3 bases and J lost 5 bases. Looked up from germline, CDR1 is DFQATT and CDR2 is SNEGSKA (reference sequence). CDR3 region: CSASGTSGNNEQFF. The CDR3 nucleotides read TGCAGTGCTAGTGGGACTAGCGGAAACAATGAGCAGTTCTTC.

The table lists this clonotype with a few counts. The V call is TRBV28, the J call TRBJ2-7, with 8 bases identical to TRBD1. The CDR3 runs to 21 residues. CDR1 is MDHEN and CDR2 is SYDVKM in the germline V gene. With V trimmed by 5 bases and J by 1 base, 25 bases remained unmatched. The CDR3 DNA follows: TGTGCCAGCAGTCCTCGGGACAGGAAAAGGTGGCCCCCCCCTCCTTCCTACGAGCAGTACTTC. The encoded protein is CASSPRDRKRWPPPPSYEQYF.

The genes are TRBV12-3 or TRBV12-4 and TRBJ1-4; no reliable D call. This CDR3 spans 16 amino acids. V was shortened by 1 base and J by 2 bases, with 11 bases between the two germline ends. This CDR3 reads CASSLGIGLTNEKLFF. CDR3 bases: TGTGCCAGCAGTTTAGGAATTGGGCTTACTAATGAAAAACTGTTTTTT.

The chain is built from TRBV3-1 and TRBJ2-2; D call uncertain. Germline CDR1 is LGHDT and CDR2 is YNNKEL (reference sequence). This CDR3 region has 14 residues. Trimming took off 3 bases at V and 6 bases at J, with 11 bases between the two ends. CDR3 coding DNA: TGTGCCAGCAGCCATCATGGCGGCTCCGGGGAGCTGTTTTTT. It yields the protein CASSHHGGSGELFF.

The V gene is TRBV19, the J gene TRBJ1-1, with a possible D match to TRBD1 (6 bases). V was clipped by 4 bases and J by 5 bases, with 14 bases between them. The CDR3 spans 14 residues. The germline CDR1 and CDR2 sequences are LNHDA and SQIVND (reference sequence). CDR3 sequence reads: CASSKEGGLTEAFF. The CDR3 region has the DNA TGTGCCAGTAGTAAGGAGGGGGGGCTTACTGAAGCTTTCTTT.

This chain links TRBV5-5 with TRBJ2-1; 7 bases line up with TRBD2. CDR3 length: 13 amino acids. Germline trimming cut 6 bases from V and 7 bases from J; bases unmatched to any gene: 7. Germline V gene lookup returns CDR1 SGHKS and CDR2 YYEKEE (reference sequence). The CDR3 bases are TGTGCCAGCATCCCCGGGGGGTGGAATGAGCAGTTCTTC. It specifies CASIPGGWNEQFF. Full variable domain (remainder filled in from reference TRBV5-5 and TRBJ2-1): DAGVTQSPTHLIKTRGQQVTLRCSPISGHKSVSWYQQVLGQGPQFIFQYYEKEERGRGNFPDRFSARQFPNYSSELNVNALLLGDSALYLCASIPGGWNEQFFGPGTRLTVL.

This chain uses TRBV11-2 with TRBJ2-5; 8 nucleotides agree with TRBD1. The ends lost 3 bases at V and 5 bases at J; junction bases unmatched: 8. From germline, CDR1 is SGHAT and CDR2 FQNNGV. The CDR3 runs to 15 residues. Written as DNA, the CDR3 is TGTGCCAGCAGCTTCCAAGGACAGGGCCGGGAGACCCAGTACTTC. It codes for CASSFQGQGRETQYF.

The CDR3 region has the DNA TGTGCCATCCTCGGGGGGGGGCCCACCGGGGAGCTGTTTTTT. Residues: CAILGGGPTGELFF. The chain links TRBV10-3 to TRBJ2-2, with 8 bases that match TRBD2. CDR3 size: 14 residues. The V and J ends lost 8 bases and 4 bases, in that order; junction bases with no gene match: 6. Germline V gives CDR1 ENHRY, CDR2 SYGVKD.

The V and J genes are TRBV3-1 and TRBJ2-7; D gene ambiguous. There are 12 residues in the CDR3. Trimming removed 6 bases from V and 6 bases from J, with 12 bases in between. Looked up from germline, CDR1 is LGHDT and CDR2 is YNNKEL (reference sequence). CDR3 region: CASSPGSGEQYV. For the CDR3, the DNA is TGTGCCAGCAGTCCGGGTTCAGGCGAGCAGTACGTC.

The chain is built from TRBV2 and TRBJ2-7; weak D call: TRBD2 (7 bases). This CDR3 contains 14 residues. The V and J ends lost 6 bases and 4 bases respectively, with 16 bases between them. CDR1 and CDR2 (germline): SNHLY, FYNNEI. The CDR3 nucleotides read TGTGCCAGCAGCGGGGGGCGAGTCCCTTACGAGCAGTACGTC. Its protein is CASSGGRVPYEQYV.

This chain uses TRBV4-1 with TRBJ2-7; D ambiguous. CDR1 MGHRA and CDR2 YSYEKL come from the germline V gene. The CDR3 sequence is 19 residues long. V was shortened by 0 bases and J by 0 bases, with 21 bases between the two germline ends. Written as DNA, the CDR3 is TGCGCCAGCAGCCAAGATTTCAAATCGGTAGGGTTGGGCTCCTACGAGCAGTACTTC. This gives the protein CASSQDFKSVGLGSYEQYF.

V is TRBV20-1 and J is TRBJ2-3; D uncertain. The CDR3 is 13 residues long. Germline CDR1 reads DFQATT; CDR2 reads SNEGSKA (reference sequence). The V and J ends lost 2 bases and 6 bases respectively, with 12 bases between them. CDR3 region: CSARSSSRDTQYF. The CDR3 DNA sequence: TGCAGTGCTAGATCCTCATCCCGGGATACGCAGTATTTT.

This clonotype was counted ten times or more. The rearrangement joins TRBV7-9 to TRBJ1-4; D is undetermined. Germline CDR1 is SEHNR and CDR2 is FQNEAQ (reference sequence). The CDR3 is 14 residues long. Trimming removed 0 bases at V and 7 bases at J, with 9 bases between. The CDR3 protein is CASSLAVTGEKLFF. The CDR3 DNA reads TGTGCCAGCAGCTTAGCGGTGACGGGTGAAAAACTGTTTTTT.

This clonotype was observed at least ten times. The rearrangement joins TRBV15 to TRBJ2-5; tentative D call: TRBD1 (6 bases). V was clipped by 0 bases and J by 3 bases, with 14 bases between them. Germline CDR1 reads LNHNV; CDR2 reads YYDKDF (reference sequence). The CDR3 spans 16 residues. This CDR3 is CATSRDLSSGEETQYF. Here the CDR3 DNA reads TGTGCCACCAGCAGAGATCTTTCGTCAGGGGAAGAGACCCAGTACTTC.

This clonotype appeared a few times. The chain links TRBV4-2 to TRBJ2-7; a possible D gene is TRBD1 (5 bases). CDR1 and CDR2 (germline): LGHNA, YNFKEQ. The CDR3 totals 15 residues. Trimming shortened V by 0 bases and J by 0 bases, and 9 bases separated the two germline ends. CDR3: CASSQDGAGSYEQYF. CDR3 in DNA: TGTGCCAGCAGCCAAGATGGGGCAGGCTCCTACGAGCAGTACTTC.

The chain employs TRBV5-1 and TRBJ2-1, with 7 bases that match TRBD2. V lost 7 bases, J lost 5 bases, and 6 bases stayed unmatched. Germline CDR1 SGHRS, CDR2 YFSETQ. The CDR3 length is 13 residues. Here the CDR3 reads CASSGGSHNEQFF. CDR3 nucleotides: TGCGCCAGCTCTGGCGGGAGCCACAATGAGCAGTTCTTC.

The chain is built from TRBV7-9 and TRBJ1-2, with D unclear. CDR1 SEHNR and CDR2 FQNEAQ come from the germline V gene (reference sequence). The CDR3 runs to 14 residues. V was pared by 4 bases and J by 7 bases, with 16 bases between. CDR3 DNA sequence: TGTGCCAGCAGCTCTTCCCATAAGATCGGTGGCTACACCTTC. Its protein is CASSSSHKIGGYTF.

The chain combines TRBV4-1 with TRBJ2-1; D is perhaps TRBD1 (6 bases). The V and J ends lost 0 bases and 8 bases respectively, with 14 bases between them. The CDR3 extends over 15 amino acids. CDR1 is MGHRA, CDR2 YSYEKL, per germline. The CDR3 loop is CASSQDTGIYDEQFF. DNA of the CDR3: TGCGCCAGCAGCCAAGATACAGGGATTTACGATGAGCAGTTCTTC.